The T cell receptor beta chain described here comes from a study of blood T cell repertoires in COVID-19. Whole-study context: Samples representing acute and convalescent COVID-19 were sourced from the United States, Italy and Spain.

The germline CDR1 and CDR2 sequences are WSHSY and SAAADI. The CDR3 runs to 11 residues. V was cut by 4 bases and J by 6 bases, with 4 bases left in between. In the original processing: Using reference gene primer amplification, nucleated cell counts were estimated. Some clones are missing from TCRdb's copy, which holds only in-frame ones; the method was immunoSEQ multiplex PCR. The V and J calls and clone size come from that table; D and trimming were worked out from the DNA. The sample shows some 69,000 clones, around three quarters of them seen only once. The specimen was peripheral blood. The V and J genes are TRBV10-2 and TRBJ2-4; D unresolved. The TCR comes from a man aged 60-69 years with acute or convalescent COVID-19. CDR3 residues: CASSAGNIQYF. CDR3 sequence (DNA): TGCGCCAGCAGTGCCGGAAACATTCAGTACTTC.